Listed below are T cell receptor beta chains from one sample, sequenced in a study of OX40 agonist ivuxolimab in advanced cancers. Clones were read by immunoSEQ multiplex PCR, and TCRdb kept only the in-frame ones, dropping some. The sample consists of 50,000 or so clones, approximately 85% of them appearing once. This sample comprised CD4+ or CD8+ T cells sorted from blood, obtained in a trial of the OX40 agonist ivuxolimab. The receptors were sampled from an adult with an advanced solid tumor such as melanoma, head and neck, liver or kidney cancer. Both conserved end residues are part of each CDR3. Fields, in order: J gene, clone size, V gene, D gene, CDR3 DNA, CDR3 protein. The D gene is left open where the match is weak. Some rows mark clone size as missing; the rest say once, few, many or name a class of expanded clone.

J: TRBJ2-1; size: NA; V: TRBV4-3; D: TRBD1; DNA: TGCGCCAGCAGCCAAGCCGGACAGGCCCCTTGGAATGAGCAGTTCTTC; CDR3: CASSQAGQAPWNEQFF
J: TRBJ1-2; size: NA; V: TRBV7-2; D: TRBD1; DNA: TGTGCCAGCAGCGGGGGGACAGGGGGCGCGGGTGGCTACACCTTC; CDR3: CASSGGTGGAGGYTF
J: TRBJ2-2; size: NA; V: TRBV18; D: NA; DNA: TGTGCCAGCTCACCAAGCGGGAACACCGGGGAGCTGTTTTTT; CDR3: CASSPSGNTGELFF
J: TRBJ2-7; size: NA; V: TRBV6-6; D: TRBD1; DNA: TGTGCCAGCACTAGTCTCGGGACAGGGTTAGACGAGCAGTACTTC; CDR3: CASTSLGTGLDEQYF
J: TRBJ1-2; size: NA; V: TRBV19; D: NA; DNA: TGTGCCACAGGAGACAGAACTAACTATGGCTACACCTTC; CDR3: CATGDRTNYGYTF
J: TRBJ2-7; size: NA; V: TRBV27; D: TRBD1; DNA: TGTGCCAGCAGTTTAAACAGGGGTGGCTACGAGCAGTACTTC; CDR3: CASSLNRGGYEQYF
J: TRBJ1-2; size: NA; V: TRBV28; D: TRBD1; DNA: TGTGCCAGCAGTCCCATAGCTGGACAGGGTTATGGCTACACCTTC; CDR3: CASSPIAGQGYGYTF
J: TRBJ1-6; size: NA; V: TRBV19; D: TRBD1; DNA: TGTGCCAGTAAACGATCACGGGACAGGCGCCCCTTGGTTTCCACCCTCCACTTT; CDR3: CASKRSRDRRPLVSTLHF
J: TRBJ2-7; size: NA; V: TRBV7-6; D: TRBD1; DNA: TGTGCCAGCAGCTTAGTCTCGTCGACAGGGTTTGGCTACGAGCAGTACTTC; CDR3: CASSLVSSTGFGYEQYF
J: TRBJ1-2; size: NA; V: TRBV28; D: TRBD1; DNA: TGTGCCAGCGCTTCGGGACAGTTAGTCTATGGCTACACCTTC; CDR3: CASASGQLVYGYTF
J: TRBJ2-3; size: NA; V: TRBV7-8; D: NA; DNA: TGTGCCAGCAGCTTAGGTTCTTCCTTAAGCACAGATACGCAGTATTTT; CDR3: CASSLGSSLSTDTQYF
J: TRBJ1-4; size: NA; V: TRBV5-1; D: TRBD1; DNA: TGCGCCAGCAGCTCGCGAGGGGGCGATGAAAAACTGTTTTTT; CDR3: CASSSRGGDEKLFF
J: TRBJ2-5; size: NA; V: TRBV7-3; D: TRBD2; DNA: TGTGCCAGCAGCTCGGGACTAGCGGAAGAGACCCAGTACTTC; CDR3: CASSSGLAEETQYF
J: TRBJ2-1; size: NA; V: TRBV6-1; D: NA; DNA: TGTGCCAGCAGCACAGATTACAATGAGCAGTTCTTC; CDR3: CASSTDYNEQFF
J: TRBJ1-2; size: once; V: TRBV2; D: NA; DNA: TGTGCCAGCAGTCTCCGGGACTTGACGGTCTATGGCTACACCTTC; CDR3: CASSLRDLTVYGYTF
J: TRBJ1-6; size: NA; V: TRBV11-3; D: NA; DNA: TGTGCCAGCAGCTCCGGGCCCAGCTTTTTTCCACCCCTCCACTTT; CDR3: CASSSGPSFFPPLHF
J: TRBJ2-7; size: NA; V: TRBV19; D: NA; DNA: TGTGCCAGTAGTATAGCTGGGCAGAGCTACGAGCAGTACTTC; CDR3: CASSIAGQSYEQYF
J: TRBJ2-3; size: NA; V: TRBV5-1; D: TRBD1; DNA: TGCGCCAGCAGCTTTCAGTCGGACAGGGGCACAGATACGCAGTATTTT; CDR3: CASSFQSDRGTDTQYF
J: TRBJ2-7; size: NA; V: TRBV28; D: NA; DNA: TGTGCCAGCAGTTCTTATGAGGGTGACCAGGGTGGCGAGCAGTACTTC; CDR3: CASSSYEGDQGGEQYF
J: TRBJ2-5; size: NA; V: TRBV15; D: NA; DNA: TGTGCCACCAGCAGAGGCGTGGAGACCCAGTACTTC; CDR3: CATSRGVETQYF
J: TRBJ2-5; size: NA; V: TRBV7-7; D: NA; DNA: TGTGCTAGCAGCTCCCGGGCCCTCGGACAGACCCAGTACTTC; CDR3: CASSSRALGQTQYF
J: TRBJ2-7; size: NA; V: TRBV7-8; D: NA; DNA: TGTGCCAGCAGCTTCTCTGGATGGATCGGGGGCTCCTACGAGCAGTACTTC; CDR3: CASSFSGWIGGSYEQYF
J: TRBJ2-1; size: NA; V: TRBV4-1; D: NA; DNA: TGCGCCAGCAGCCAAGGGTCAGGGTCTTCGGGATCCGATGAGCAGTTCTTC; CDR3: CASSQGSGSSGSDEQFF
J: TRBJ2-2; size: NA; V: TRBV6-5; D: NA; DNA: TGTGCCAGCAGCCCCGGGTTAGCCGGGGAGCTGTTTTTT; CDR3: CASSPGLAGELFF
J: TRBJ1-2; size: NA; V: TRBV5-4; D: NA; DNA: TGTGCCAGCAGCATGACAGGCGCCTACGGATATGGCTACACCTTC; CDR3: CASSMTGAYGYGYTF
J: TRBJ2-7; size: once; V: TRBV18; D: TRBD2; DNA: TGTGCCAGCTCACCACCAAGCGGGGCTAGGGAGCAGTACTTC; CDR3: CASSPPSGAREQYF
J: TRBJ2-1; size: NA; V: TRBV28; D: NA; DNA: TGTGCCAACCCTCAAGCCTACAATGAGCAGTTCTTC; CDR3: CANPQAYNEQFF
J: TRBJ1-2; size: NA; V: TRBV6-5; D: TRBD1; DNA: TGTGCCAGCAGTTACTCCTCTCCGGGACAGGGAAATGGCTACACCTTC; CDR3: CASSYSSPGQGNGYTF